One TCR beta chain is described in this entry. Data came from immunoSEQ multiplex PCR; TCRdb stores just in-frame clones and leaves some out. The sample has some 380,000 clones, almost 90% seen once; the top ten hold 6.5%. In germline, CDR1 is WSHSY, CDR2 SAAADI. The CDR3 is 13 amino acids. The V segment lost 4 bases and the J segment 7 bases; nucleotides outside the gene matches: 5. The entry originates in a study of blood T cell repertoires in COVID-19. The chain employs TRBV10-2 and TRBJ1-1, with 8 bases aligning to TRBD1. The clonotype originates from a man between 18 and 35 years old with active or convalescent COVID-19. The specimen sequenced was peripheral blood. The CDR3 reads CASSGQGAGEAFF. CDR3 nucleotide sequence: TGCGCCAGCAGTGGCCAGGGGGCAGGTGAAGCTTTCTTT.